The T cell receptor (beta chain) described here comes from a study of blood T cells in healthy people across ages. A sample-barcoded 5' primer and a J-beta primer mix were used in a second PCR of about 6 to 12 cycles. From each sample, at least 2.5 million paired-end reads containing CDR3 were obtained. Each CDR3 protein is one row after TCRdb ran MiXCR on the 5' RACE reads. The sample has about 720,000 distinct CDR3 sequences; about 20% are singletons. Per the germline V gene, CDR1 is DFQATT and CDR2 is SNEGSKA (reference sequence). This CDR3 is built from 12 residues. The V gene lost 6 bases and the J gene lost 3 bases, with 9 bases spanning the gap. Broader study findings: CMV infection status of these donors was not known.

As to this clonotype: Its specificity is unknown.

The chain carries TRBV20-1 and TRBJ2-4; D is undetermined. The source is a man aged 65 to 79 in good health. Source material: blood. The CDR3 DNA reads as TGCAGTGCGTGGGATGACAAAAACATTCAGTACTTC. It translates to CSAWDDKNIQYF.